This T cell receptor beta chain was identified in a study of T cell changes during pregnancy in multiple sclerosis. Clones were read by immunoSEQ multiplex PCR, and TCRdb kept only the in-frame ones, dropping some. The sample contains tens of thousands of clones, around 93% of which appear only once. Trimming shortened V by 3 bases and J by 6 bases, and 21 bases separated the two germline ends. Looked up from germline, CDR1 is SGHDT and CDR2 is YYEEEE. The CDR3 spans 16 residues. The rearrangement joins TRBV5-6 to TRBJ1-2; the D gene is possibly TRBD1 (5 bases). This material consisted of peripheral blood, taken in the second trimester of pregnancy. The clonotype comes from a female donor in good health, enrolled as a control in a pregnancy study. The CDR3 DNA reads as TGTGCCAGCAGCTCAGGGCGGCGCGCTTACTATAATGGCTACACCTTC. This translates into CASSSGRRAYYNGYTF.